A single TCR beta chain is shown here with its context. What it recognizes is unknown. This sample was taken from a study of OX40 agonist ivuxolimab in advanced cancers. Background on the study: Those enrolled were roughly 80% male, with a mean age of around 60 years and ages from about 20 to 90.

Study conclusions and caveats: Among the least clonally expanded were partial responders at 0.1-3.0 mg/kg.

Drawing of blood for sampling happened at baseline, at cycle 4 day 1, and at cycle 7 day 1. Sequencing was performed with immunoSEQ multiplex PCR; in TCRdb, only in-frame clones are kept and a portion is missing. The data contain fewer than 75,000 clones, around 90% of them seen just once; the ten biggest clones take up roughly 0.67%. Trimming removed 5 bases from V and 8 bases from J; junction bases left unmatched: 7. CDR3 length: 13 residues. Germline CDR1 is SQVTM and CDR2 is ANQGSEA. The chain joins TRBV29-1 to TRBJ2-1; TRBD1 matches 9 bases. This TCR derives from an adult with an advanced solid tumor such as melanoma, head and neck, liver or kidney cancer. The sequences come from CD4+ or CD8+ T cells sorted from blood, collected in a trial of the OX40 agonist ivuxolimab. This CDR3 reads CSVTTGGDDEQFF. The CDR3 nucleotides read TGCAGCGTTACGACAGGGGGGGATGATGAGCAGTTCTTC.